This entry lists 5 T cell receptor beta chains sequenced from one sample in a study of quantifying T cell responses using KT2 cells. Study details: Reverse transcription used primers in the TCR alpha and beta constant regions.

A single-stranded UMI oligo with SP2 sequence was ligated to cDNA 3' ends. First-round PCR used about 4 cycles and beta primers RC1.1 and RC1.2 covering TRBC1 and TRBC2. TCRdb analysed the UMI-ligation and nested PCR reads with MiXCR anew, one entry per CDR3 protein. The top ten clones hold about 40% of a sample with fewer than 50,000 distinct CDR3 sequences, more than 15% of them seen once. The material sequenced was PBMCs spiked with cells of the T cell clone KT2. These receptors were taken from a human donor.

This clonotype was detected only a few times. V and J are TRBV7-2 and TRBJ2-1; no reliable D call. Germline V gene data show CDR1 as SGHTA and CDR2 as FQGNSA. V lost 1 base, J lost 2 bases, and 9 bases lay in between. The CDR3 contains 15 residues. CDR3: CASSLDGGTYNEQFF. The DNA for the CDR3 is TGTGCCAGCAGCTTAGATGGCGGTACCTACAATGAGCAGTTCTTC.

This clonotype turned up a few times. The gene calls are TRBV5-1 and TRBJ2-3; TRBD2 matches 8 bases. The trim removed 4 bases at V and 4 bases at J, leaving 5 bases unmatched. The germline gives CDR1 SGHRS, CDR2 YFSETQ. This CDR3 is built from 14 residues. This CDR3 reads CASSGGLAADTQYF. The CDR3, as DNA: TGCGCCAGCAGCGGCGGACTAGCCGCAGATACGCAGTATTTT. Supplemented by reference TRBV5-1 and TRBJ2-3, the full variable domain reads KAGVTQTPRYLIKTRGQQVTLSCSPISGHRSVSWYQQTPGQGLQFLFEYFSETQRNKGNFPGRFSGRQFSNSRSEMNVSTLELGDSALYLCASSGGLAADTQYFGPGTRLTVL.

This chain connects TRBV12-3 or TRBV12-4 to TRBJ1-2; D unclear. V was shortened by 1 base and J by 8 bases, with 11 bases between the two germline ends. This CDR3 comprises 13 residues. In nucleotides, the CDR3 is TGTGCCAGCAGTTTAGTATCGGGGTTGGGCTACACCTTC. This gives the protein CASSLVSGLGYTF.

This chain links TRBV20-1 with TRBJ1-1; D perhaps matches TRBD1 (5 bases). The CDR3 covers 15 residues. Trimming shortened V by 0 bases and J by 1 base, and 12 bases separated the two germline ends. Looked up from germline, CDR1 is DFQATT and CDR2 is SNEGSKA (reference sequence). The CDR3 nucleotides read TGCAGTGCTAGAGATCGGCAGGGCCCGAACACTGAAGCTTTCTTT. It yields the protein CSARDRQGPNTEAFF.

The table lists this clonotype with a count of one. The chain uses TRBV2 and TRBJ2-4, with TRBD2 matching over 11 bases. The J call may be mistaken, given a closer DNA end match to TRBJ2-5. Germline CDR1 reads SNHLY; CDR2 reads FYNNEI. The CDR3 is 13 residues long. The chain's CDR3 is CASSGGTSGTQYF. The CDR3 nucleotides read TGTGCCAGCAGTGGCGGGACTAGCGGGACCCAGTACTTC.